The 18 T cell receptor beta chains presented below share a single source sample, sequenced in a study of T cell responses to AZD1222 COVID-19 vaccine. Profiled with immunoSEQ multiplex PCR; TCRdb holds only in-frame clones, not every one. The repertoire includes under 110,000 clones, about nine tenths of them detected once, and 8% sits in the top ten. The sample was peripheral blood, taken 28 days after the second AZD1222 dose. All receptors derive from an adult who received the AZD1222 COVID-19 vaccine.

This sequence joins TRBV23-1 and TRBJ2-3; TRBD1 aligns across 10 bases. TRBV23-1 falls under the ORF class, with uncertain function. This CDR3 has 16 amino acids. The V segment lost 3 bases and the J segment 6 bases; nucleotides outside the gene matches: 9. In nucleotides, the CDR3 is TGCGCCAGCAGTCACCCGTTGGGACAGGGGATGGATACGCAGTATTTT. Translated, it gives CASSHPLGQGMDTQYF.

This clone was observed once. V gene TRBV25-1 combines with J gene TRBJ1-3; maybe TRBD1 (5 bases). V dropped 8 bases and J dropped 7 bases, with 12 bases sitting between them. The V gene's germline CDR1 is MGHDK and CDR2 SYGVNS. CDR3 length equals 12 residues. Here the CDR3 reads CASSDSLNTIYF. The CDR3 bases are TGTGCCAGCTCCGACAGTCTTAACACCATATATTTT.

This clone was counted a single time. The rearrangement joins TRBV2 to TRBJ2-6; 7 bases agree with TRBD1. Germline trimming cut 6 bases from V and 0 bases from J; bases unmatched to any gene: 2. CDR1 SNHLY and CDR2 FYNNEI come from the germline V gene. This CDR3 region has 15 residues. The CDR3, as DNA: TGTGCCAGCAGGGGACAGTACTCTGGGGCCAACGTCCTGACTTTC. It translates to CASRGQYSGANVLTF.

Points on this clone: The sample holds other DNA sequences that translate to the same CDR3. The genes are TRBV9 and TRBJ1-3; D gene uncertain. Trimming left V 4 bases short and J 4 bases short, with 6 bases between. Germline values: CDR1 SGDLS, CDR2 YYNGEE. This CDR3 has 12 amino acids. CDR3 coding DNA: TGTGCCAGCAGCCCTAGAGGAAACACCATATATTTT. Its protein is CASSPRGNTIYF.

The J gene is TRBJ2-3, the V gene TRBV7-3; 13 positions agree with TRBD2. V gave up 5 bases and J gave up 2 bases; unmatched junction bases: 10. In germline, CDR1 is SGHTA, CDR2 FQGTGA. This CDR3 is built from 18 residues. The CDR3 region is CASSPLAGGQRTTDTQYF. CDR3 coding DNA: TGTGCCAGCAGCCCACTAGCGGGGGGGCAACGGACCACAGATACGCAGTATTTT.

The chain links TRBV28 to TRBJ2-3; the match to TRBD2 covers 12 bases. Per germline, CDR1 MDHEN and CDR2 SYDVKM. J lost 4 bases, V lost 4 bases, and 15 bases had no gene match. CDR3 length: 19 amino acids. The CDR3 reads CASSSRASGGAGLSDTQYF. The CDR3 DNA sequence: TGTGCCAGCAGTTCCAGGGCTAGCGGGGGGGCCGGTCTCTCAGATACGCAGTATTTT.

The rearrangement joins TRBV30 to TRBJ1-2; D is unresolved. The CDR3 is 11 amino acids. Germline V CDR1 and CDR2: GTSNPN, SVGIG (reference sequence). The V end lost 5 bases, the J end lost 5 bases, and 9 bases lay between the germline ends. This CDR3 is CAWGPLYGYTF. As DNA, the CDR3 is TGTGCCTGGGGACCCTTATATGGCTACACCTTC.

The chain links TRBV5-1 to TRBJ2-1, with 12 bases that match TRBD2. CDR1 SGHRS and CDR2 YFSETQ come from the germline V gene. V shed 3 bases and J 0 bases; nucleotides not matched to a gene: 1. The CDR3 is 16 amino acids. As DNA, the CDR3 is TGCGCCAGCAGCTGGGGACTAGCGGGCTCCTACAATGAGCAGTTCTTC. Protein product: CASSWGLAGSYNEQFF.

The J gene is TRBJ1-1, the V gene TRBV3-1 (or the pseudogene TRBV3-2); TRBD1 matches 8 bases. Germline V CDR1 and CDR2: LGHDT, YNNKEL (reference sequence). CDR3 length: 14 amino acids. With 9 bases clipped from V and 0 bases from J, the junction kept 6 bases outside the gene matches. The CDR3 bases are TGTGCCAGTTTAGGCAGGGGGCTGAACACTGAAGCTTTCTTT. Encoded protein: CASLGRGLNTEAFF.

The gene calls are TRBV10-3 and TRBJ1-5, with unresolved D. CDR3 size: 15 residues. Trimming left V 6 bases short and J 0 bases short, with 12 bases between. Germline values: CDR1 ENHRY, CDR2 SYGVKD. CDR3 sequence (DNA): TGTGCCATCAGGAACCAGGAGGGTAGCAATCAGCCCCAGCATTTT. Translating it yields CAIRNQEGSNQPQHF.

The chain employs TRBV5-1 and TRBJ1-1; no clear D gene. CDR1 SGHRS and CDR2 YFSETQ come from the germline V gene. The ends were cut back, 0 bases at V and 6 bases at J, with 9 bases in the middle. This CDR3 contains 13 residues. The CDR3 loop reads CASSLASRAEAFF. The CDR3 region has the DNA TGCGCCAGCAGCTTGGCGTCGCGCGCTGAAGCTTTCTTT.

The chain uses TRBV30 and TRBJ1-4; maybe TRBD1 (5 bases). Germline loops: CDR1 GTSNPN, CDR2 SVGIG (reference sequence). The CDR3 has 13 residues. V was clipped by 3 bases and J by 7 bases, with 12 bases between them. Here the CDR3 reads CAWRAPGAEKLFF. The DNA of the CDR3 is TGTGCCTGGAGAGCCCCTGGGGCTGAAAAACTGTTTTTT.

This chain connects TRBV18 to TRBJ2-5, with D unclear. V was cut by 6 bases and J by 1 base, with 12 bases left in between. In germline, CDR1 is KGHSH, CDR2 LQKENI. The length of the CDR3 is 14 residues. The DNA of the CDR3 is TGTGCCAGCTCGGACCAACGGGCCCAAGAGACCCAGTACTTC. This translates into CASSDQRAQETQYF.

J is TRBJ2-2 and V is TRBV7-2; TRBD1 matches at 7 bases. This CDR3 spans 15 amino acids. Germline trimming cut 5 bases from V and 8 bases from J; bases unmatched to any gene: 11. CDR1 is SGHTA, CDR2 FQGNSA, per germline. For the CDR3, the DNA is TGTGCCAGCAGCCCCCAGGGGACAGCAGCAGGGGAGCTGTTTTTT. Its translation: CASSPQGTAAGELFF.

This clone was seen just once. This chain links TRBV24-1 with TRBJ2-4, with D perhaps matching TRBD2 (5 bases). This CDR3 comprises 14 residues. Between the trimmed V and J ends, which lost 3 bases and 6 bases, there was a span of 11 bases. Germline values: CDR1 KGHDR, CDR2 SFDVKD. CDR3 nucleotides: TGTGCCACCAGTGATCACCGGGATCCAAACATTCAGTACTTC. Translated, it gives CATSDHRDPNIQYF.

This clone was seen once. V and J are TRBV11-3 and TRBJ2-2; D perhaps matches TRBD2 (5 bases). CDR3 length: 14 amino acids. Germline CDR1 and CDR2: SGHNT and YENEEA. Trimming shortened V by 1 base and J by 6 bases, and 9 bases separated the two germline ends. CDR3 bases: TGTGCCAGCAGCTTAGGCCCCGGGGCCGGGGAGCTGTTTTTT. Its protein is CASSLGPGAGELFF. The variable domain in full, completed from reference TRBV11-3 and TRBJ2-2, reads EAGVVQSPRYKIIEKKQPVAFWCNPISGHNTLYWYLQNLGQGPELLIRYENEEAVDDSQLPKDRFSAERLKGVDSTLKIQPAELGDSAVYLCASSLGPGAGELFFGEGSRLTVL.

This rearrangement joins TRBV29-1 to TRBJ2-3; 7 bases are a match to TRBD1. There are 12 residues in the CDR3. Looked up from germline, CDR1 is SQVTM and CDR2 is ANQGSEA. With V trimmed by 6 bases and J by 4 bases, 4 bases remained unmatched. CDR3 sequence: CSVRQGADTQYF. CDR3 nucleotides: TGCAGCGTGCGACAGGGTGCAGATACGCAGTATTTT.

The chain recombines TRBV7-2 with TRBJ2-2; unclear D gene. The CDR3 spans 16 residues. V was trimmed by 4 bases and J by 2 bases, leaving 14 bases between them. Germline V gene data show CDR1 as SGHTA and CDR2 as FQGNSA. Written as DNA, the CDR3 is TGTGCCAGCAGCTCGACTCTCCCGGACAACACCGGGGAGCTGTTTTTT. Translation: CASSSTLPDNTGELFF.